This passage covers 29 T cell receptor beta chains from one sample sequenced in a study of blood T cell repertoires in COVID-19. The table came from immunoSEQ multiplex PCR; TCRdb's copy has only in-frame clones and leaves some out. The sample lists 60,000 to 65,000 clones, 78% occurring once. Sequenced input: peripheral blood. The receptors stem from a man aged 55 to 69 with COVID-19, enrolled during active disease.

DNA of the CDR3: TGCGCCAGCAGCACTACCCAGGGGCTCCGTAATGAAAAACTGTTTTTT. As protein: CASSTTQGLRNEKLFF. The chain joins TRBV5-1 to TRBJ1-4; tentative D call: TRBD1 (6 bases). This CDR3 region has 16 residues. Germline V gene lookup returns CDR1 SGHRS and CDR2 YFSETQ. The V end was cut by 4 bases, the J end by 4 bases, with 17 bases between.

The genes are TRBV28 and TRBJ2-6; TRBD1 matches 10 bases. The trim removed 1 base at V and 2 bases at J, leaving 5 bases unmatched. Germline values: CDR1 MDHEN, CDR2 SYDVKM. The CDR3 spans 18 residues. The CDR3 spells CASSLFAGQGAGANVLTF. CDR3 coding DNA: TGTGCCAGCAGTTTATTCGCTGGACAGGGGGCTGGGGCCAACGTCCTGACTTTC.

The chain recombines TRBV27 with TRBJ2-7, with 10 bases lining up with TRBD1. CDR1 and CDR2 from the germline V gene are MNHEY and SMNVEV (reference sequence). The CDR3 extends over 17 amino acids. Germline trimming cut 5 bases from V and 4 bases from J; bases unmatched to any gene: 14. CDR3 region: CASSPLPGTGVLYEQYF. CDR3 nucleotide sequence: TGTGCCAGCAGTCCCCTCCCCGGGACAGGGGTCCTATACGAGCAGTACTTC.

V usage is TRBV27 and J usage is TRBJ1-2; 8 bases align to TRBD1. With V trimmed by 5 bases and J by 8 bases, 13 bases remained unmatched. The CDR3 has 15 residues. Germline CDR1 MNHEY, CDR2 SMNVEV (reference sequence). CDR3 residues: CASSLTLDRGGGYTF. The CDR3 coding sequence is TGTGCCAGCAGTCTAACGCTAGACAGGGGAGGGGGCTACACCTTC.

J is TRBJ1-1 and V is TRBV6-1; 7 bases map to TRBD1. This CDR3 has 13 residues. The germline CDR1 and CDR2 sequences are MNHNS and SASEGT. V lost 2 bases and J lost 12; bases outside the gene matches: 9. CDR3: CASSEMAGGVSFF. CDR3 nucleotide sequence: TGTGCCAGCAGTGAAATGGCAGGGGGTGTGTCTTTCTTT.

The CDR3 coding sequence is TGTGCCAGCAGTCGCAGACAGGGAGTAGCCGGGGAGCTGTTTTTT. It specifies CASSRRQGVAGELFF. The chain uses TRBV28 and TRBJ2-2; 7 bases line up with TRBD1. The CDR3 spans 15 residues. The trim removed 5 bases at V and 6 bases at J, leaving 9 bases unmatched. Germline V gives CDR1 MDHEN, CDR2 SYDVKM.

This chain links TRBV3-1 (or the pseudogene TRBV3-2) with TRBJ1-4, with 9 bases that match TRBD1. V was clipped by 0 bases and J by 5 bases; unmatched bases: 7. The CDR3 is 17 residues long. Germline assignment: CDR1 LGHDT and CDR2 YNNKEL (reference sequence). Here the CDR3 reads CASSQDRSGTGNEKLFF. The CDR3 DNA sequence: TGTGCCAGCAGCCAAGATCGGTCCGGGACAGGGAATGAAAAACTGTTTTTT.

CDR3 in amino acids: CASSRGRGETQYF. The CDR3 DNA sequence: TGTGCCAGTAGTAGGGGGAGGGGGGAGACCCAGTACTTC. The chain couples TRBV19 to TRBJ2-5; TRBD2 is a possible D gene (7 bases). The V end was cut by 4 bases, the J end by 5 bases, with 11 bases between. In germline, CDR1 is LNHDA, CDR2 SQIVND (reference sequence). This CDR3 comprises 13 residues.

The V call is TRBV7-9, the J call TRBJ2-5, with 9 bases aligning to TRBD1. V trimming: 4 bases; J trimming: 4 bases; junction bases outside the gene matches: 7. Germline values: CDR1 SEHNR, CDR2 FQNEAQ (reference sequence). The CDR3 loop spans 15 amino acids. The CDR3 loop reads CASSSHRGLGETQYF. The DNA of the CDR3 is TGTGCCAGCAGCTCCCACAGGGGGCTGGGAGAGACCCAGTACTTC.

The table lists this clone with a count of one. This chain uses TRBV19 with TRBJ1-2; maybe TRBD1 (5 bases). Germline V gene lookup returns CDR1 LNHDA and CDR2 SQIVND (reference sequence). V shed 7 bases and J shed 4 bases, with 10 bases lying between them. The CDR3 is made up of 12 amino acids. The chain's CDR3 is CASNHGGYGYTF. The CDR3 DNA is TGTGCCAGTAATCACGGGGGCTATGGCTACACCTTC.

CDR3 in DNA: TGTGCCAGCAGTGACCTAGGGGCTGGTAACACAGATACGCAGTATTTT. Its translation is CASSDLGAGNTDTQYF. The chain combines TRBV2 with TRBJ2-3, with TRBD1 as a possible D gene (5 bases). This CDR3 contains 16 residues. Germline V gene data show CDR1 as SNHLY and CDR2 as FYNNEI. The V gene lost 3 bases and the J gene lost 2 bases, with 15 bases spanning the gap.

The rearrangement uses TRBV5-5 and TRBJ2-6; 10 bases fit TRBD1. The germline V gene encodes CDR1 SGHKS and CDR2 YYEKEE (reference sequence). The V segment lost 1 base and the J segment 0 bases; nucleotides outside the gene matches: 4. The CDR3 length is 18 residues. The CDR3 sequence: CASSLPRTGGSGANVLTF. The CDR3 DNA reads as TGTGCCAGCAGCTTGCCCAGGACAGGGGGCTCTGGGGCCAACGTCCTGACTTTC.

The V and J genes are TRBV9 and TRBJ2-5, with a possible D match to TRBD2 (7 bases). The length of the CDR3 is 17 residues. Germline lookup yields CDR1 SGDLS and CDR2 YYNGEE. V was cut by 3 bases and J by 2 bases, with 20 bases left in between. The CDR3 loop is CASSAGRTAGAQETQYF. CDR3 bases: TGTGCCAGCAGCGCGGGAAGGACGGCGGGGGCTCAAGAGACCCAGTACTTC. The full variable domain, its missing parts supplied by reference TRBV9 and TRBJ2-5, is DSGVTQTPKHLITATGQRVTLRCSPRSGDLSVYWYQQSLDQGLQFLIQYYNGEERAKGNILERFSAQQFPDLHSELNLSSLELGDSALYFCASSAGRTAGAQETQYFGPGTRLLVL.

This rearrangement joins TRBV28 to TRBJ1-1, with a weak D call TRBD1 (5 bases). The CDR3 spans 15 residues. Trimming shortened V by 6 bases and J by 1 base, and 15 bases separated the two germline ends. Germline V gene lookup returns CDR1 MDHEN and CDR2 SYDVKM. CDR3 DNA sequence: TGTGCCAGCAGGCCAGAGACAGACTCGAACACTGAAGCTTTCTTT. Translation gives CASRPETDSNTEAFF.

The chain recombines TRBV4-1 with TRBJ2-1; D possibly corresponds to TRBD2 (6 bases). The CDR3 runs 15 residues. The germline V gene encodes CDR1 MGHRA and CDR2 YSYEKL. The ends were cut back, 1 base at V and 3 bases at J, with 10 bases in the middle. CDR3 in amino acids: CASSQVSGYYNEQFF. DNA for the CDR3: TGCGCCAGCAGCCAAGTAAGCGGGTACTACAATGAGCAGTTCTTC.

The chain links TRBV6-2 or TRBV6-3 to TRBJ2-7; possibly TRBD2 for D (5 bases). The germline V and J ends were trimmed by 6 bases and 4 bases, with 19 bases remaining between them. This CDR3 spans 15 amino acids. The germline CDR1 and CDR2 sequences are MNHEY and SVGEGT. CDR3 DNA: TGTGCCAGCAGCTTCGGGGAAGGCGGTTTTTACGAGCAGTACTTC. It codes for CASSFGEGGFYEQYF.

This chain uses TRBV9 with TRBJ2-2, with D maybe TRBD1 (6 bases). The CDR3 sequence is 16 residues long. The V end lost 1 base, the J end lost 0 bases, and 10 bases lay between the germline ends. CDR1 and CDR2 (germline): SGDLS, YYNGEE. In DNA, the CDR3 is TGTGCCAGCAGCGTAAGGGGACAAACGAACACCGGGGAGCTGTTTTTT. Translated: CASSVRGQTNTGELFF. Filled out from reference TRBV9 and TRBJ2-2, the complete variable domain reads DSGVTQTPKHLITATGQRVTLRCSPRSGDLSVYWYQQSLDQGLQFLIQYYNGEERAKGNILERFSAQQFPDLHSELNLSSLELGDSALYFCASSVRGQTNTGELFFGEGSRLTVL.

The rearrangement links TRBV29-1 to TRBJ1-1; TRBD1 agrees at 9 bases. The CDR3 is made up of 13 amino acids. The ends lost 5 bases at V and 9 bases at J; junction bases unmatched: 10. Germline CDR1 is SQVTM and CDR2 is ANQGSEA. The CDR3 DNA follows: TGCAGCGTTCTCTTGAAGGGGACAGGGAAAGCTTTCTTT. Protein: CSVLLKGTGKAFF.

This clone was observed a single time. The gene calls are TRBV15 and TRBJ1-2; weak D call: TRBD1 (6 bases). V lost 1 base to trimming and J lost 0 bases, with 15 bases between them. CDR3 length equals 17 residues. CDR1 and CDR2 (germline): LNHNV, YYDKDF (reference sequence). For the CDR3, the DNA is TGTGCCACCAGCAGAGGGGCGGTAACAGGGACTAACTATGGCTACACCTTC. Amino acid sequence: CATSRGAVTGTNYGYTF.

The chain links TRBV5-1 to TRBJ2-2; 9 bases map to TRBD1. There are 16 residues in the CDR3. V lost 2 bases to trimming and J lost 9 bases; unmatched junction nucleotides: 11. Germline V gene data show CDR1 as SGHRS and CDR2 as YFSETQ. The CDR3 sequence: CASSFTGTGIIRELFF. DNA for the CDR3: TGCGCCAGCAGCTTTACCGGGACAGGGATTATCAGGGAGCTGTTTTTT. Combining the CDR3 with reference TRBV5-1 and TRBJ2-2 gives the whole variable domain KAGVTQTPRYLIKTRGQQVTLSCSPISGHRSVSWYQQTPGQGLQFLFEYFSETQRNKGNFPGRFSGRQFSNSRSEMNVSTLELGDSALYLCASSFTGTGIIRELFFGEGSRLTVL.

Only a few counts were recorded for this clone. The chain combines TRBV7-6 with TRBJ2-1; D might be TRBD2 (6 bases). Germline CDR1 is SGHVS and CDR2 is FNYEAQ. This CDR3 is 15 amino acids long. V lost 5 bases, J lost 9 bases, and 20 bases lay in between. CDR3 DNA: TGTGCCAGCAGCCAGGAGGGGACCTCCCGGGGTGAGCAGTTCTTC. Translation: CASSQEGTSRGEQFF.

V gene TRBV24-1 combines with J gene TRBJ2-1; TRBD2 agrees at 13 bases. This CDR3 has 15 residues. The ends lost 5 bases at V and 10 bases at J; junction bases unmatched: 7. The germline V gene encodes CDR1 KGHDR and CDR2 SFDVKD. The CDR3 sequence is CATSGTSGSREEQFF. DNA for the CDR3: TGTGCCACCAGTGGGACTAGCGGGAGTCGGGAAGAGCAGTTCTTC.

V is TRBV2 and J is TRBJ2-2; 12 bases agree with TRBD2. Per germline, CDR1 SNHLY and CDR2 FYNNEI. The CDR3 consists of 17 residues. Trimming at V came to 1 base and at J to 7 bases, leaving 7 bases not matched to a gene. The CDR3 loop is CASSEGLAGGHGGELFF. The DNA of the CDR3 is TGTGCCAGCAGTGAAGGGCTAGCGGGGGGGCATGGCGGGGAGCTGTTTTTT.

This chain links TRBV27 with TRBJ2-1; D is perhaps TRBD1 (6 bases). CDR1 and CDR2 (germline): MNHEY, SMNVEV (reference sequence). The CDR3 sequence is 14 residues long. The ends were cut back, 8 bases at V and 4 bases at J, with 15 bases in the middle. The CDR3 sequence is CASASGHSYNEQFF. CDR3 DNA sequence: TGTGCCAGCGCCTCGGGACATTCATACAATGAGCAGTTCTTC.

V gene TRBV3-1 (or the pseudogene TRBV3-2) combines with J gene TRBJ2-7; 11 positions agree with TRBD2. Losses at the gene ends were 1 base for V and 3 bases for J; bases not matched to a gene: 8. The length of the CDR3 is 17 residues. Per the germline V gene, CDR1 is LGHDT and CDR2 is YNNKEL (reference sequence). The CDR3: CASSQVGSGTSGYEQYF. Written as DNA, the CDR3 is TGTGCCAGCAGCCAAGTCGGTTCGGGGACTAGCGGCTACGAGCAGTACTTC.

The chain links TRBV10-3 to TRBJ2-5; 8 bases align to TRBD2. Germline loops: CDR1 ENHRY, CDR2 SYGVKD. This CDR3 spans 13 amino acids. Losses at the gene ends were 6 bases for V and 3 bases for J; bases not matched to a gene: 3. CDR3 nucleotide sequence: TGTGCCATCAGAAGCGGGGGCGAAGAGACCCAGTACTTC. Translation gives CAIRSGGEETQYF.

V gene TRBV3-1 (or the pseudogene TRBV3-2) combines with J gene TRBJ2-1, with D possibly being TRBD2 (5 bases). Germline loops: CDR1 LGHDT, CDR2 YNNKEL (reference sequence). This CDR3 region has 14 residues. V was clipped by 3 bases and J by 10 bases, with 16 bases between them. CDR3 DNA sequence: TGTGCCAGCAGCCAGCCACTCGGCGCGGGCGAGCAGTTCTTC. It is translated as CASSQPLGAGEQFF.

V gene TRBV6-5 combines with J gene TRBJ2-1, with D perhaps TRBD2 (5 bases). This CDR3 has 15 amino acids. Trimming cost V 6 bases and J 0 bases, with 12 bases left between them. Per the germline V gene, CDR1 is MNHEY and CDR2 is SVGAGI. CDR3 amino acids: CASRVARNSYNEQFF. CDR3 bases: TGTGCCAGCAGGGTAGCGCGAAACTCCTACAATGAGCAGTTCTTC.

The chain carries TRBV11-2 and TRBJ2-5, with TRBD2 matching over 10 bases. The J segment lost 2 bases and the V segment lost 11 bases, leaving 11 bases of the junction unmatched. Germline-derived CDR1 and CDR2 are SGHAT and FQNNGV. The CDR3 extends over 15 amino acids. The CDR3 DNA reads as TGTGCCGTCCAGGCCCTAGCGGGGGCTCAAGAGACCCAGTACTTC. Translated: CAVQALAGAQETQYF.